This paragraph reports one T cell receptor beta chain. One Seattle source followed patients from active infection through their disease course. The data are from a study of blood T cell repertoires in COVID-19. Generated by immunoSEQ multiplex PCR, the TCRdb table keeps only in-frame clones and is missing some. The sample records roughly 300,000 clones, roughly 80% being singletons. V was pared by 3 bases and J by 8 bases, with 7 bases of the junction left unmatched. The CDR3 is 13 residues long. Germline CDR1 reads DFQATT; CDR2 reads SNEGSKA (reference sequence). The material sequenced was peripheral blood. This sequence originates from a human donor with COVID-19, enrolled during active disease. The donor label of this sample is uncertain. The chain is built from TRBV20-1 and TRBJ2-3, with 8 bases identical to TRBD2. CDR3 in amino acids: CSASLREEGTQYF. In DNA, the CDR3 is TGCAGTGCTAGTCTGCGGGAGGAGGGTACGCAGTATTTT.